The 9 T cell receptor beta chains given below trace back to one sample, sequenced in a study of T-cell memory formation after mild COVID-19. MiXCR was run by TCRdb on the 5' RACE reads, yielding one entry per CDR3 protein. The repertoire has 250,000 to 350,000 distinct CDR3 sequences, 15% to 20% of them found once; the top ten carry 22%. The sample was PBMCs or a T cell subset sorted from them (not recorded which). The receptors here all came from a man younger than 30 who had mild COVID-19 (a few samples of this study predate the infection). Cell type and time point are not known.

This clonotype was seen many times. The chain recombines TRBV4-1 with TRBJ1-2, with D possibly matching TRBD1 (5 bases). V lost 1 base and J lost 7, with 16 bases in between. This CDR3 region has 15 residues. Germline V CDR1 and CDR2: MGHRA, YSYEKL. Here the CDR3 DNA reads TGCGCCAGCAGCCAAGTCATTCCGGGGGACGGTGGCTACACCTTC. Protein sequence: CASSQVIPGDGGYTF.

This clonotype was recorded at least ten times. CDR3 in amino acids: CASSESAYEQYF. The CDR3 region has the DNA TGTGCCAGCAGTGAATCGGCCTACGAGCAGTACTTC. V gene TRBV2 combines with J gene TRBJ2-7, with D unclear. The germline gives CDR1 SNHLY, CDR2 FYNNEI. Trimming stripped 2 bases from V and 2 bases from J, with 4 bases between. This CDR3 is built from 12 residues. The full variable domain, in which reference TRBV2 and TRBJ2-7 provide the parts outside the CDR3, is EPEVTQTPSHQVTQMGQEVILRCVPISNHLYFYWYRQILGQKVEFLVSFYNNEISEKSEIFDDQFSVERPDGSNFTLKIRSTKLEDSAMYFCASSESAYEQYFGPGTRLTVT.

The rearrangement uses TRBV28 and TRBJ2-2; possibly TRBD2 for D (7 bases). This CDR3 is built from 16 residues. Germline lookup yields CDR1 MDHEN and CDR2 SYDVKM. Trimming removed 2 bases at V and 2 bases at J, with 12 bases between. The CDR3 DNA is TGTGCCAGCAGTTTAAGAGGGGGGGACAACACCGGGGAGCTGTTTTTT. Protein sequence: CASSLRGGDNTGELFF.

This clonotype was observed many times. The chain recombines TRBV5-6 with TRBJ2-7; D is uncertain. The V end was cut by 4 bases, the J end by 2 bases, with 7 bases between. This CDR3 has 12 amino acids. The germline V gene has CDR1 SGHDT and CDR2 YYEEEE. The CDR3 here is CASSMGTYEQYV. In nucleotides, the CDR3 is TGTGCCAGCAGCATGGGGACCTACGAGCAGTACGTC.

The V gene is TRBV12-3 or TRBV12-4, the J gene TRBJ2-1; 7 nucleotides line up with TRBD2. With 7 bases clipped from V and 5 bases from J, the junction kept 5 bases outside the gene matches. The CDR3 consists of 13 residues. The CDR3 DNA reads as TGTGCCAGCACCCGCGGGGGAAACAATGAGCAGTTCTTC. Translated, it gives CASTRGGNNEQFF.

This clonotype was counted many times. V and J are TRBV4-3 and TRBJ2-2; tentatively, D is TRBD1 or TRBD2 (5 bases each). CDR3 length equals 16 residues. The V gene lost 0 bases and the J gene lost 7 bases, with 15 bases spanning the gap. The germline gives CDR1 LGHNA, CDR2 YSLEER. The CDR3 bases are TGCGCCAGCAGCCAAGATTCCGCAGGGAGAGGCGGGGAGCTGTTTTTT. This encodes CASSQDSAGRGGELFF.

This clonotype was recorded a few times. V usage is TRBV11-2 and J usage is TRBJ1-5; weak D call: TRBD1 (6 bases). V lost 1 base to trimming and J lost 4 bases, with 14 bases between them. Germline CDR1 SGHAT, CDR2 FQNNGV. CDR3 length: 16 residues. The CDR3 nucleotides are TGTGCCAGCAGCTTAGGGCTAGTAGGGGGAAATCAGCCCCAGCATTTT. It is translated as CASSLGLVGGNQPQHF.

This clonotype was found a few times. The chain has TRBV2 and TRBJ2-1; 7 nucleotides match TRBD1. The J segment lost 2 bases and the V segment lost 3 bases, leaving 7 bases of the junction unmatched. The CDR3 consists of 16 residues. Germline V lookup: CDR1 SNHLY, CDR2 FYNNEI. In DNA, the CDR3 is TGTGCCAGCAGTGATTCACAGGGGTTGCCCTACAATGAGCAGTTCTTC. Encoded protein: CASSDSQGLPYNEQFF. The full variable domain, rest sourced from reference TRBV2 and TRBJ2-1, is EPEVTQTPSHQVTQMGQEVILRCVPISNHLYFYWYRQILGQKVEFLVSFYNNEISEKSEIFDDQFSVERPDGSNFTLKIRSTKLEDSAMYFCASSDSQGLPYNEQFFGPGTRLTVL.

In this sample, this clonotype turned up a few times. V and J are TRBV7-2 and TRBJ2-1; D ambiguous. Between the trimmed V and J ends, which lost 3 bases and 9 bases, there was a span of 18 bases. Germline CDR1 is SGHTA and CDR2 is FQGNSA. CDR3 length: 15 amino acids. The CDR3 sequence is CASSFDAGLVSEQFF. DNA for the CDR3: TGTGCCAGCAGCTTCGACGCAGGTTTGGTTTCTGAGCAGTTCTTC.